This entry describes one T cell receptor beta chain. V shed 5 bases and J shed 6 bases, with 13 bases lying between them. The V gene's germline CDR1 is SEHNR and CDR2 FQNEAQ (reference sequence). This CDR3 comprises 13 residues. The data stem from a study of shared clonotypes between healthy human individuals. Naivety among CD8 cells was defined by CD45RO negativity and positive CCR7 selection, thereby excluding terminally differentiated effector memory CD45RA+ cells. Splitting of each subset's genomic DNA was done evenly across several immunoSEQ plates. Method: immunoSEQ multiplex PCR; TCRdb's copy keeps in-frame clones and lacks some. This repertoire shows some 2.1 million clones, around 93% found once; its top ten account for approximately 1.7%.

The sequence was collected from a man between 18 and 29 years old in good health. Some clones in this sample may be carry-over from other donors' samples. The chain links TRBV7-9 to TRBJ1-1; D gene ambiguous. The sequencing input was naive CD8+ T cells from PBMCs. Written as DNA, the CDR3 is TGTGCCAGCAGCCCCGTGGGCCGCGCTGAAGCTTTCTTT. Its protein product is CASSPVGRAEAFF.